This T cell receptor (beta chain) was sequenced for a study of PD-1 blockade in classical Hodgkin lymphoma (TCRdb year 2020). Turning to the overall study: Nivolumab dosing was 3 mg/kg intravenously every 2 weeks, continuing until either disease progression or unacceptable toxicity. The study used CyTOF and TCR beta sequencing to define a peripheral blood immune signature of response to PD-1 blockade in classical Hodgkin lymphoma. Findings and caveats that apply to the study as a whole: Diversity was lower in patients who began nivolumab less than 1 year after ASCT, so these patients were left out of later analyses to avoid confounding by immune reconstitution. Baseline TCR diversity was reported to be lower in newly diagnosed patients than in healthy donors, and even lower in relapsed/refractory patients. Baseline diversity similar to that of newly diagnosed patients was observed in trial patients achieving complete response, whereas significantly lower diversity was observed in partial responders and progressors. By C4D1, a significant rise was seen in CD4+ TCR diversity but not in CD8+ TCR diversity (p=0.0027 vs p=0.16), and the rise was most apparent among complete responders (p=0.02). The study was limited to a single clinical trial cohort, and causes of repertoire differences, possibly disease activity or prior therapy, remained undefined.

Comments on this clone: Its target antigen remains unknown. No base qualities exist here, and no much larger clone lies one base off it.

V is shortened by 6 bases, J by 1 base, and the region joining them spans 9 bases. According to the germline V gene, CDR1 reads ENHRY and CDR2 reads SYGVKD. The CDR3 spans 13 residues, from the cysteine through the phenylalanine. CDR3 DNA is the only sequence kept; it has 39 bases, read in frame from the first base. The Qiagen DNeasy kit was used to extract genomic DNA from unsorted PBMCs and from the negatively selected CD4+ and CD8+ fractions. Amplification of TCR beta CDR3 regions was done by immunoSEQ multiplex PCR with primers that anneal to V and J segments. A synthetic immune receptor repertoire was used to minimize amplification bias, and any remaining bias was removed computationally after sequencing. The authors' analysis ran thus. Repertoire diversity was quantified as the Shannon entropy index using custom Python scripts. Unsorted, CD4+ and CD8+ repertoires were analyzed separately, except for combined analyses in which CD4+ and CD8+ sequences were merged in silico. Clonal expansion was defined as a frequency increase of at least 2-fold after treatment compared with C1D1, and clones undetected at baseline were assigned a pseudocount of 0.5. Singleton clones were defined as clones with 0 or 1 copy at C1D1, and non-singleton clones were defined as clones with 2 or more copies. Clones expanded in unsorted samples were assigned a CD4+, CD8+ or unknown annotation through matching of protein sequences in sorted samples from the same patient. Diversity changes from C1D1 to C4D1 were tested in paired samples using Wilcoxon tests. The immuneACCESS repertoire file appears here via TCRdb, limited to in-frame rearrangements. These files lack a portion of the clones; in checked studies, under half of the deficit traces to unresolved V genes, and the cause of the others is not known. That table gives V, J and clone size, and the DNA gave D and trimming. This sample has about 6,800 clones in its table, and roughly 80% of those were observed once. Of the sample, roughly 2.7% falls within the top ten clones.

The sample's time point, from its label and the paper: cycle 1 day 1 (C1D1), immediately before nivolumab initiation. Relapse after autologous stem cell transplantation had occurred in all trial patients, and cohorts A, B and C were distinguished by prior brentuximab vedotin exposure. Magnetic negative selection with a Miltenyi CD4+ T cell isolation kit was used to purify CD4+ T cells from thawed PBMCs. A total of roughly 57 patients with relapsed/refractory classical Hodgkin lymphoma made up the trial cohort, and each patient's best overall response was complete response, partial response or progressive disease. Trial patients were treated with single-agent nivolumab in the multi-cohort phase II CheckMate 205 trial. An independent review committee assessed best overall response by applying the 2007 International Working Group response criteria. PBMCs from the trial were collected at three points: immediately before nivolumab initiation (C1D1), and during therapy at cycle 2 day 1 and cycle 4 day 1. Peripheral blood was collected in 8 mL Vacutainer Cell Preparation Tubes, from which PBMCs were isolated by centrifugation and then cryopreserved. Purified CD4+ and CD8+ fractions were prepared only for cases with an additional available PBMC sample. Magnetically labelled cells were depleted on LS columns in a quadroMACS separator, and the flow-through was collected as the purified fraction.

The specimen was CD4+ T cells from blood, collected at baseline. The clonotype was recovered from a human donor with classical Hodgkin lymphoma. The chain couples TRBV10-3 to TRBJ1-1; too little of a D gene remains to name it. The CDR3 reads as follows: CAIRTLRNTEAFF. Here is the DNA: TGTGCCATCAGAACACTCAGGAACACTGAAGCTTTCTTT.